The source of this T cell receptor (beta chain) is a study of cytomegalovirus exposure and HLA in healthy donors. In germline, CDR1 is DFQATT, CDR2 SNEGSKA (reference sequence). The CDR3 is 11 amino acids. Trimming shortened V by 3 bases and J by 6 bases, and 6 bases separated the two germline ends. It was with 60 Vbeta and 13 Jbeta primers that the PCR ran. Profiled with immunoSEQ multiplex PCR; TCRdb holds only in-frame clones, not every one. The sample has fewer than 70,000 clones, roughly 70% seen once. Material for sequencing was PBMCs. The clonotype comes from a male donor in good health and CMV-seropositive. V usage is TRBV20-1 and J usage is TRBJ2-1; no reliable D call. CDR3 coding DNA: TGCAGTGCTAGGCCGGTCAATGAGCAGTTCTTC. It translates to CSARPVNEQFF.